This T cell receptor (beta chain) originates from a study of chemoradiotherapy in HPV16-positive cancers. Study results and limitations: Candidate HPV-specific clones and E7-related TCR motifs grew in tumor during treatment.

The assay was immunoSEQ multiplex PCR, and TCRdb's table has in-frame clones only and misses some. The sample holds about 9,000 clones; approximately 81% are singletons and the top ten take approximately 3.4%. Samples were taken several times over chemoradiotherapy. Regarding this clone: No antigen is known for it.

This receptor was obtained from a human donor with HPV-associated anogenital cancer. The sequencing here drew on tumor tissue, taken from a patient who underwent chemoradiotherapy.

The CDR3 coding sequence is TGCGCCAGCAGCCCACAGAGCTCCTATAATTCACCCCTCCACTTT. Encoded protein: CASSPQSSYNSPLHF. V usage is TRBV5-1 and J usage is TRBJ1-6, with D uncertain. Germline-derived CDR1 and CDR2 are SGHRS and YFSETQ. This CDR3 has 15 residues. The V end was cut by 4 bases, the J end by 0 bases, with 8 bases between.